This T cell receptor (beta chain) is from a study of blood T cell repertoires in COVID-19. Study-wide background: The samples span acute and convalescent COVID-19 from the United States, Italy and Spain. PBMCs, B-cell-depleted T cells, or T cells provided the cDNA or gDNA that made up the material.

How the authors handled the data: Researchers report that nucleated cell counts were estimated from reference gene primer amplification. Measured with immunoSEQ multiplex PCR; TCRdb has only the in-frame clones, and not every one. The V and J calls and clone size are taken from that table; D and trimming were inferred from the DNA. In the table there are about 250,000 clones, around four fifths of which are singletons. The J segment lost 2 bases and the V segment lost 4 bases, leaving 7 bases of the junction unmatched. This CDR3 is built from 16 residues. The germline V gene has CDR1 SNHLY and CDR2 FYNNEI.

Sequencing was performed on peripheral blood. This chain links TRBV2 with TRBJ2-5; 10 bases align to TRBD2. The receptor's source is a woman aged 55 to 70 with active or convalescent COVID-19. The CDR3 DNA is TGTGCCAGCAGTGCCCCAGCGGGGGGGCATCAAGAGACCCAGTACTTC. This translates into CASSAPAGGHQETQYF.